This entry concerns a single T cell receptor beta chain. Losses at the gene ends were 3 bases for V and 2 bases for J; bases not matched to a gene: 13. Germline V gene lookup returns CDR1 MNHEY and CDR2 SMNVEV (reference sequence). This CDR3 is built from 18 residues. This sample was included in a study of blood T cell repertoires in COVID-19. Study-level information: Acute and convalescent COVID-19 samples came from the United States, Italy and Spain. Sources were T cells, B-cell-depleted T cells, or PBMCs; the material itself was cDNA or gDNA.

Original data processing: Estimation of nucleated cell counts relied on the amplification of reference gene primers. Sequencing used immunoSEQ multiplex PCR; TCRdb keeps in-frame clones, though not all of them. That table supplies the V and J calls and clone size; D and trimming were determined from the DNA. Here the sample spans about 42,000 clones, 85% to 90% being singletons. Sample: peripheral blood. The chain combines TRBV27 with TRBJ1-5, with 7 positions matching TRBD1. The TCR was taken from a man aged 70 or older with acute or convalescent COVID-19. Here the CDR3 reads CASSFGAPTGVGNQPQHF. The CDR3, as DNA: TGTGCCAGCAGTTTTGGGGCCCCCACAGGGGTTGGCAATCAGCCCCAGCATTTT.